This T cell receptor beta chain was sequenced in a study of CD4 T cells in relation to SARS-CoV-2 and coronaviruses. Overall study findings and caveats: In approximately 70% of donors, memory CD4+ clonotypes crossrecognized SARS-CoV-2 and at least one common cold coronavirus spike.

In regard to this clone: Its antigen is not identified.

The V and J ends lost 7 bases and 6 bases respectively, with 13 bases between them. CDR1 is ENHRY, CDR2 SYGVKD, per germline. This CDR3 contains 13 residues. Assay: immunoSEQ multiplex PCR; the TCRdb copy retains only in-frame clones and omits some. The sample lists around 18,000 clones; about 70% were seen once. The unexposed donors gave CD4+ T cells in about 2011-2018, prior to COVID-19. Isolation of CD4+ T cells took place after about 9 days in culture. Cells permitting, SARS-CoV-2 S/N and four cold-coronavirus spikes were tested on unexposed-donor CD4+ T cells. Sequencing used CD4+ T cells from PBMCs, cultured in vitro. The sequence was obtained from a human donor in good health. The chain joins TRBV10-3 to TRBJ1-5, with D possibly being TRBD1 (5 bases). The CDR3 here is CAITSGGVQPQHF. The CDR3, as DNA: TGTGCCATCACATCGGGAGGGGTTCAGCCCCAGCATTTT.